The sequence of this TCR beta chain was determined in a study of blood T cell repertoires in COVID-19. Whole-study context: PBMCs, B-cell-depleted T cells, or T cells provided the cDNA or gDNA that made up the material.

On this clone: Relative to the germline gene, one junction end is altered; a read error may explain this.

The protocol was immunoSEQ multiplex PCR, while the TCRdb copy is restricted to in-frame clones and leaves out a portion. In the table there are approximately 110,000 clones, 81% of which are singletons. The CDR3 contains 17 residues. Germline V lookup: CDR1 SSHAT, CDR2 FNYEAQ (reference sequence). This chain links TRBV7-7 with TRBJ2-2; D gene unclear. This TCR came from a woman aged 70 to 79 with acute or convalescent COVID-19. Source material: peripheral blood. The CDR3 loop is CASSPNELGANTGELFF. The CDR3 bases are TGTGCTAGCAGCCCGAATGAGCTAGGCGCGAACACCGGGGAGCTGTTTTTT.